This TCR beta chain was identified during a study of regulatory T cells in long-lasting Graves disease. Study-wide results and caveats: Patients with persistent Graves' had lower TCR diversity than newly diagnosed patients. With a few thousand shared public clonotypes, persistent patients exceeded new patients, who shared about 1,000. Under persistent disease, TRBV28, TRBJ1-2 and TRBJ2-5 were used preferentially. Analysis covered peripheral blood alone, not thyroid tissue.

The time point: persistent/refractory GD, antithyroid drugs over 5 years with positive TRAb. Generation of the TCR library employed RNA extracted from PBMCs. Combining iRepertoire HTBI primers with Arm-PCR of CDR3 regions, the authors built TCR beta libraries. TCRdb passed the multiplex PCR reads through MiXCR, listing each CDR3 protein once. The sample shows 400,000 to 500,000 distinct CDR3 sequences, roughly 22% of them seen only once. In its sample, this clonotype was seen many times. Its antigen is currently unknown. The germline V gene has CDR1 MDHEN and CDR2 SYDVKM. V was shortened by 4 bases and J by 3 bases, with 23 bases between the two germline ends. This CDR3 region has 18 residues.

Sequencing was performed on peripheral blood mononuclear cells (PBMCs), taken when the disease was refractory, from a patient treated with antithyroid drugs. This rearrangement joins TRBV28 to TRBJ2-3; D possibly corresponds to TRBD2 (6 bases). This clonotype was sampled from a female donor with Graves disease. The CDR3 sequence is CASSSGWSGGIATDTQYF. CDR3 nucleotide sequence: TGTGCCAGCAGTTCCGGCTGGTCGGGCGGGATAGCGACAGATACGCAGTATTTT.